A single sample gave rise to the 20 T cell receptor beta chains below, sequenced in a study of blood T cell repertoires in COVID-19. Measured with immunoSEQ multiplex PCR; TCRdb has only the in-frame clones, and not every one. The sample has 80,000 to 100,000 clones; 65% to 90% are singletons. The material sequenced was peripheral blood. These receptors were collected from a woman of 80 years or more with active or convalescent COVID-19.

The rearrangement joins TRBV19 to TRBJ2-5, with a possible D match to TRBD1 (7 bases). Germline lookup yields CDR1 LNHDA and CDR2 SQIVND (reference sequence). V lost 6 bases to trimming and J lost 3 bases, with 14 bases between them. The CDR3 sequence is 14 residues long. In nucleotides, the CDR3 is TGTGCCAGTAGCCAGGGGGGCTTTAAAGAGACCCAGTACTTC. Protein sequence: CASSQGGFKETQYF.

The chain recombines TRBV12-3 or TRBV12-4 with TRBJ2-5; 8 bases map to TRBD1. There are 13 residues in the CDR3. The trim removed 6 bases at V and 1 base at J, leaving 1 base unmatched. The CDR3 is CASRTGVQETQYF. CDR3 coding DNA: TGTGCCAGCAGGACAGGGGTCCAAGAGACCCAGTACTTC.

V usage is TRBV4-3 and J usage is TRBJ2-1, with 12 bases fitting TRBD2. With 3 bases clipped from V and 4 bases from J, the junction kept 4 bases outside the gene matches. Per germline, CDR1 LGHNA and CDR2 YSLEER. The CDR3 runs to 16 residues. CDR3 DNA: TGCGCCAGCAGCCAGCTAGCGGGGGGGTCTTACAATGAGCAGTTCTTC. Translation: CASSQLAGGSYNEQFF.

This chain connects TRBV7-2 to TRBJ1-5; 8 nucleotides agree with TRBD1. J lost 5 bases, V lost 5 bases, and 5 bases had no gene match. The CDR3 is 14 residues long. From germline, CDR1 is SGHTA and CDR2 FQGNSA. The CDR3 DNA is TGTGCCAGCAGCCCTGGGACAGGTGATCAGCCCCAGCATTTT. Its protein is CASSPGTGDQPQHF. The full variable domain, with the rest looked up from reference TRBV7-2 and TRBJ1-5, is GAGVSQSPSNKVTEKGKDVELRCDPISGHTALYWYRQSLGQGLEFLIYFQGNSAPDKSGLPSDRFSAERTGGSVSTLTIQRTQQEDSAVYLCASSPGTGDQPQHFGDGTRLSIL.

CDR3 DNA: TGTGCCAGCAGTTGGGGCAGGGGCTACGAGCAGTACTTC. Translated: CASSWGRGYEQYF. This chain links TRBV6-5 with TRBJ2-7; D possibly corresponds to TRBD1 (6 bases). The V gene lost 4 bases and the J gene lost 3 bases, with 10 bases spanning the gap. This CDR3 is 13 amino acids long. From germline, CDR1 is MNHEY and CDR2 SVGAGI.

CDR3 region: CASSLDLAGVNNEQFF. DNA of the CDR3: TGTGCCAGCAGCTTAGACCTAGCGGGAGTTAACAATGAGCAGTTCTTC. The chain employs TRBV11-2 and TRBJ2-1; 10 bases fit TRBD2. Per the germline V gene, CDR1 is SGHAT and CDR2 is FQNNGV. V shed 0 bases and J 5 bases; nucleotides not matched to a gene: 4. The CDR3 is 16 amino acids.

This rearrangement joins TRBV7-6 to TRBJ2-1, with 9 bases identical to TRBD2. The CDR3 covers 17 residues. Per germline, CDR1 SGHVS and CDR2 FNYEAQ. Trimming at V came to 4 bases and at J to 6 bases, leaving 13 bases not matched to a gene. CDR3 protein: CASSSRRGRGGPNEQFF. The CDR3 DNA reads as TGTGCCAGCAGCTCCAGGAGGGGGCGGGGGGGCCCCAATGAGCAGTTCTTC.

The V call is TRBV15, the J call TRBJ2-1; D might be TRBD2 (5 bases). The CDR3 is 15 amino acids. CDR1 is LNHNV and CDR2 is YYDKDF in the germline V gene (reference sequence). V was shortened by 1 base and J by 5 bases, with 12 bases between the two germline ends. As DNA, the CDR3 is TGTGCCACCAGCAGAGGTCGAGGGTATGACAATGAGCAGTTCTTC. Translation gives CATSRGRGYDNEQFF.

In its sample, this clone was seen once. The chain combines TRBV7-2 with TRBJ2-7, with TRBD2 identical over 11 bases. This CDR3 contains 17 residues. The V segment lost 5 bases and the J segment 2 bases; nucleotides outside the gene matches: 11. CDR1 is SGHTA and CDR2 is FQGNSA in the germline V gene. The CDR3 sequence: CASSVQTGTSGPYEQYF. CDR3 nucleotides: TGTGCCAGCAGCGTCCAGACCGGGACTAGCGGACCCTACGAGCAGTACTTC.

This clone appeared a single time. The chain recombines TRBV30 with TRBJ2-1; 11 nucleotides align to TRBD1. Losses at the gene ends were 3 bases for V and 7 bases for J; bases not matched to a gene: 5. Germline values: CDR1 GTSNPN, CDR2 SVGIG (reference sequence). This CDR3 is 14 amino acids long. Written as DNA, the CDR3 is TGTGCCTGGAGGGACAGGGGGCGTAGGAATGAGCAGTTCTTC. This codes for CAWRDRGRRNEQFF.

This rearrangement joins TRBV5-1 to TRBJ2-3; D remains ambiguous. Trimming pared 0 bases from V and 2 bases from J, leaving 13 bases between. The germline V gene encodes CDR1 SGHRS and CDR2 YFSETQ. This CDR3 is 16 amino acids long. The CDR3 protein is CASSLAGGGNTDTQYF. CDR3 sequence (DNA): TGCGCCAGCAGCTTGGCGGGTGGCGGAAACACAGATACGCAGTATTTT. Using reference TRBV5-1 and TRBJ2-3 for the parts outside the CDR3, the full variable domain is KAGVTQTPRYLIKTRGQQVTLSCSPISGHRSVSWYQQTPGQGLQFLFEYFSETQRNKGNFPGRFSGRQFSNSRSEMNVSTLELGDSALYLCASSLAGGGNTDTQYFGPGTRLTVL.

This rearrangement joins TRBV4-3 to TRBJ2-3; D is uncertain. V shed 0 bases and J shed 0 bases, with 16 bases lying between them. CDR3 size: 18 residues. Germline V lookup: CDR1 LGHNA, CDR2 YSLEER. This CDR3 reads CASSQDPPSTISTDTQYF. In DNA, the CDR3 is TGCGCCAGCAGCCAAGATCCCCCGAGTACTATTAGCACAGATACGCAGTATTTT.

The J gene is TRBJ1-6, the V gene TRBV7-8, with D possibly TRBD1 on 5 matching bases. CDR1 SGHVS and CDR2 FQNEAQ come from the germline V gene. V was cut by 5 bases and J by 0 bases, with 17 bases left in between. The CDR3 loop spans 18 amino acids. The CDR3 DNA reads TGTGCCAGCAGCCCCGGGACTGTAGGCCTCTCCTATAATTCACCCCTCCACTTT. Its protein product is CASSPGTVGLSYNSPLHF. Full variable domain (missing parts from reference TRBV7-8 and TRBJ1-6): GAGVSQSPRYKVAKRGQDVALRCDPISGHVSLFWYQQALGQGPEFLTYFQNEAQLDKSGLPSDRFFAERPEGSVSTLKIQRTQQEDSAVYLCASSPGTVGLSYNSPLHFGNGTRLTVT.

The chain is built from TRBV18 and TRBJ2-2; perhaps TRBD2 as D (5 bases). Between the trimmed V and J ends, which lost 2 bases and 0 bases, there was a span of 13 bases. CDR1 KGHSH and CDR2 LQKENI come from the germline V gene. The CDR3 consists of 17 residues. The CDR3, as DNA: TGTGCCAGCTCACCAGTAATCGGGGATCCGAACACCGGGGAGCTGTTTTTT. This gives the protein CASSPVIGDPNTGELFF.

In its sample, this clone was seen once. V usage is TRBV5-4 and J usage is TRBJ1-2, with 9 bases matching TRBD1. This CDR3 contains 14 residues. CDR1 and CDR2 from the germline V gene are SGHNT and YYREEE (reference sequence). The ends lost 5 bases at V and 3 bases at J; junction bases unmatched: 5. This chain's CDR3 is CASSPGTGYYGYTF. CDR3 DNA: TGTGCCAGCAGTCCTGGGACAGGGTACTATGGCTACACCTTC.

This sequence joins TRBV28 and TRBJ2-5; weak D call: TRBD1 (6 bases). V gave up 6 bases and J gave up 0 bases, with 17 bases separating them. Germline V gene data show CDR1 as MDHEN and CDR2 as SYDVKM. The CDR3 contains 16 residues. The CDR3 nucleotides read TGTGCCAGCAGCCCTGTCGGGACAAGCCACCAAGAGACCCAGTACTTC. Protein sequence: CASSPVGTSHQETQYF.

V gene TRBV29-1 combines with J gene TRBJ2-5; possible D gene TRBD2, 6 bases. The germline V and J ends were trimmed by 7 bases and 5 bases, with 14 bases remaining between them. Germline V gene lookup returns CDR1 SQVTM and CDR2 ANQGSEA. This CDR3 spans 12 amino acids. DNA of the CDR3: TGCAGCGCACTCAGGGCGGGGGAGACCCAGTACTTC. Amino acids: CSALRAGETQYF.

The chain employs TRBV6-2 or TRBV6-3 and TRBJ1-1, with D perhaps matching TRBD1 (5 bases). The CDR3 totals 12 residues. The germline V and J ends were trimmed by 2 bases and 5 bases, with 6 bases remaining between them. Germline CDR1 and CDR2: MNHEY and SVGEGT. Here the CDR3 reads CASSYHRTEAFF. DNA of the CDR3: TGTGCCAGCAGTTACCACAGGACTGAAGCTTTCTTT.

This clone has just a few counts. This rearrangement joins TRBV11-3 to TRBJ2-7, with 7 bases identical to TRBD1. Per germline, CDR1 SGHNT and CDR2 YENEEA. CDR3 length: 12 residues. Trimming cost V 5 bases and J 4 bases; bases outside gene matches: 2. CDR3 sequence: CASSRTGYEQYF. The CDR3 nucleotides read TGTGCCAGCAGCCGGACAGGTTACGAGCAGTACTTC.

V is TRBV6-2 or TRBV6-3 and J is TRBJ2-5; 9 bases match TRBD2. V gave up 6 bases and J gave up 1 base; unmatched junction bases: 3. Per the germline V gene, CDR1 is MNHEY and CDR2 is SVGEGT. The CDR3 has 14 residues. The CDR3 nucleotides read TGTGCCAGCAGCCGTAGCGGGAGCCAAGAGACCCAGTACTTC. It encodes CASSRSGSQETQYF.